This TCR beta chain appears in the sequencing data of a study of T cell responses to AZD1222 COVID-19 vaccine. Study overall: Second-dose intervals near 4 or 12 weeks were combined.

The germline gives CDR1 LGHNA, CDR2 YSLEER. The V segment lost 5 bases and the J segment 4 bases; nucleotides outside the gene matches: 5. There are 15 residues in the CDR3. Only in-frame clones appear in the TCRdb table, and some are missing; sequencing was by immunoSEQ multiplex PCR. The sample records 100,000 to 120,000 clones, around 87% being singletons. The chain has TRBV4-3 and TRBJ2-2, with 9 nucleotides matching TRBD2. Sample: peripheral blood, taken on day 0 of AZD1222 vaccination. The receptor was derived from an adult in good health. The CDR3 is CASSEAGGVTGELFF. Written as DNA, the CDR3 is TGCGCCAGCAGCGAAGCGGGAGGTGTCACCGGGGAGCTGTTTTTT.